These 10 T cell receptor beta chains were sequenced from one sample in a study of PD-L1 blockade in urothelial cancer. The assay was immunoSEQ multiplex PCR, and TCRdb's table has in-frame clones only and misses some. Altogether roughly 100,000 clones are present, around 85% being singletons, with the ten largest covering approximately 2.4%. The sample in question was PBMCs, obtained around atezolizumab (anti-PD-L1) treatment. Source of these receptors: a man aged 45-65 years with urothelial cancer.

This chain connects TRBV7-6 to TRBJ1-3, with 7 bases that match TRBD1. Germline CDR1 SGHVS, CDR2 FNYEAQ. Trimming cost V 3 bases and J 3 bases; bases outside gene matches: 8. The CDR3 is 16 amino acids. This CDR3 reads CASSLQTGRHGNTIYF. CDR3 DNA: TGTGCCAGCAGCTTGCAGACAGGGAGACATGGAAACACCATATATTTT.

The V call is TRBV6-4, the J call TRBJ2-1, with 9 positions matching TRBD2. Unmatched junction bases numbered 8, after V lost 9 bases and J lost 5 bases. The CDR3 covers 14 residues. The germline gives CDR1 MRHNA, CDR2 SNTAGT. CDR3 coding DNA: TGTGCCAGAGAGGAGCGGGAGGAGGACAATGAGCAGTTCTTC. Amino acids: CAREEREEDNEQFF.

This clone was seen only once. Here the CDR3 DNA reads TGTGCCAGCTCACCACCGGGTGACAGTCGCGAGCAGTACTTC. Protein product: CASSPPGDSREQYF. The chain combines TRBV18 with TRBJ2-7, with D maybe TRBD1 (5 bases). Germline V gives CDR1 KGHSH, CDR2 LQKENI. The CDR3 has 14 amino acids. Trimming removed 0 bases at V and 6 bases at J, with 12 bases between. Drawing the rest from reference TRBV18 and TRBJ2-7, the complete variable domain is NAGVMQNPRHLVRRRGQEARLRCSPMKGHSHVYWYRQLPEEGLKFMVYLQKENIIDESGMPKERFSAEFPKEGPSILRIQQVVRGDSAAYFCASSPPGDSREQYFGPGTRLTVT.

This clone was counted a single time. CDR3 residues: CSVRYTSGSAEQYF. For the CDR3, the DNA is TGCAGCGTTCGTTATACTAGCGGGAGTGCCGAGCAGTACTTC. V and J are TRBV29-1 and TRBJ2-7, with TRBD2 matching over 11 bases. The J segment lost 6 bases and the V segment lost 5 bases, leaving 9 bases of the junction unmatched. Germline-derived CDR1 and CDR2 are SQVTM and ANQGSEA. The CDR3 totals 14 residues.

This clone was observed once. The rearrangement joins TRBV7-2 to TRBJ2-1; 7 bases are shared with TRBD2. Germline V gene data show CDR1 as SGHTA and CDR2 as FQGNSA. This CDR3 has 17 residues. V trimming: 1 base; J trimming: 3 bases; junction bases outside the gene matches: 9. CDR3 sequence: CASSLDVSGLYYNEQFF. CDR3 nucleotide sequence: TGTGCCAGCAGCTTAGACGTATCGGGACTATACTACAATGAGCAGTTCTTC.

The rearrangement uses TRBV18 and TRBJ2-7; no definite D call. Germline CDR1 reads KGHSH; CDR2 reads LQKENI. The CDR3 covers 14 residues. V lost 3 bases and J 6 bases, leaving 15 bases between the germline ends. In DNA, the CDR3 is TGTGCCAGCTCACCGGCTCTGGCGGTGTCCGAGCAGTACTTC. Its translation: CASSPALAVSEQYF.

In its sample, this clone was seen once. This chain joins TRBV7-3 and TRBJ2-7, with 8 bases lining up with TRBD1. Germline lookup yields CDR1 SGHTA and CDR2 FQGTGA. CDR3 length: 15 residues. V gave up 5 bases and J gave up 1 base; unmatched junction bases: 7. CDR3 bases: TGTGCCAGCAGCGGGACCGGGACAGGTTCCTACGAGCAGTACTTC. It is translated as CASSGTGTGSYEQYF.

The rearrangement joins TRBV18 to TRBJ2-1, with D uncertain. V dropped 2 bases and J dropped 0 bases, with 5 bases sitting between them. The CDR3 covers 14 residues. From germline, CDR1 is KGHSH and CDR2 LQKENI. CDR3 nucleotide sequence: TGTGCCAGCTCACCAATGAGCTCCTACAATGAGCAGTTCTTC. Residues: CASSPMSSYNEQFF. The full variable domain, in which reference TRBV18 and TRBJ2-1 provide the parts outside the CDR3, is NAGVMQNPRHLVRRRGQEARLRCSPMKGHSHVYWYRQLPEEGLKFMVYLQKENIIDESGMPKERFSAEFPKEGPSILRIQQVVRGDSAAYFCASSPMSSYNEQFFGPGTRLTVL.

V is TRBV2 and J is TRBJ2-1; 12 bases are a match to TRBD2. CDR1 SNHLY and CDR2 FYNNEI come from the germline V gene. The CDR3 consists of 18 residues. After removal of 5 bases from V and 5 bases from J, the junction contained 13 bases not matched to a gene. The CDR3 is CASSKETTSGSIDNEQFF. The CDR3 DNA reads TGTGCCAGCAGTAAAGAGACGACTAGCGGGAGTATAGACAATGAGCAGTTCTTC.

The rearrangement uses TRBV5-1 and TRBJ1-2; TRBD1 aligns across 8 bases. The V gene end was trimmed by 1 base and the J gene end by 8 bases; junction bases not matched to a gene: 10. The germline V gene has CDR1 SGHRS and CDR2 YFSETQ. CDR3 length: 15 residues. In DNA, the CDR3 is TGCGCCAGCAGCTTGCAGCAGGGGGCAACATACGGCTACACCTTC. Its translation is CASSLQQGATYGYTF.